The next 20 T cell receptor beta chains were all read from a single sample in a study of blood T cells in healthy people across ages. Sample-barcoded 5' priming and a J-beta primer mix drove a second PCR of 7 to 11 cycles. MiXCR was run by TCRdb on the 5' RACE reads, yielding one entry per CDR3 protein. The sample has approximately 800,000 distinct CDR3 sequences, roughly three fifths seen once; the top ten hold under 30%. The material sequenced was blood. Receptor source: a man aged 40-50 years in good health.

Note on this clonotype: A read error may explain this, as a much larger clone is one base away. The chain recombines TRBV14 with TRBJ2-5, with 13 nucleotides matching TRBD2. The DNA end is a closer match to TRBJ2-1, so the J assignment may be wrong. This CDR3 spans 14 amino acids. From germline, CDR1 is SGHDN and CDR2 FVKESK. The CDR3 DNA reads TGTGCCAGCCGGGGACTAGCGGGACAAGAGACCCAGTTCTTC. Protein product: CASRGLAGQETQFF.

The V and J genes are TRBV28 and TRBJ2-5; D call uncertain. Germline assignment: CDR1 MDHEN and CDR2 SYDVKM. This CDR3 is 17 amino acids long. Between the trimmed V and J ends, which lost 1 base and 11 bases, there was a span of 26 bases. The CDR3 DNA reads TGTGCCAGCAGTTTATTTTTTCGGAGAACCCAGGCCAATGAGCAGTACTTC. Protein: CASSLFFRRTQANEQYF.

This clonotype turned up a few times. The CDR3 DNA is TGTGCCAGCAGACCCGGGACTTCTTACTACGAGCAGTACTTC. This translates into CASRPGTSYYEQYF. The chain is built from TRBV2 and TRBJ2-7, with D tentatively TRBD2 (6 bases). This CDR3 region has 14 residues. Trimming removed 6 bases from V and 3 bases from J, with 15 bases in between. Germline CDR1 SNHLY, CDR2 FYNNEI.

V is TRBV6-5 and J is TRBJ1-1; TRBD1 is a possible D gene (6 bases). This CDR3 contains 14 residues. Germline V CDR1 and CDR2: MNHEY, SVGAGI. V was clipped by 9 bases and J by 2 bases, with 16 bases between them. The CDR3 is CASLGQPTNTEAFF. Here the CDR3 DNA reads TGTGCCAGTTTGGGACAACCCACTAACACTGAAGCTTTCTTT.

V usage is TRBV5-1 and J usage is TRBJ1-1; D uncertain. This CDR3 is built from 13 residues. Germline loops: CDR1 SGHRS, CDR2 YFSETQ. The ends were cut back, 2 bases at V and 7 bases at J, with 12 bases in the middle. CDR3 sequence reads: CASSFAGTLEAFF. CDR3 bases: TGCGCCAGCAGCTTCGCGGGAACTCTTGAAGCTTTCTTT.

This clonotype was observed once. The genes are TRBV7-9 and TRBJ2-2, with TRBD2 matching 12 bases. Trimming took 5 bases from V and 6 from J; bases not matched to a gene: 16. The CDR3 extends over 19 amino acids. CDR1 is SEHNR and CDR2 is FQNEAQ in the germline V gene (reference sequence). CDR3 DNA sequence: TGTGCCAGCAGCCCTAGAGGCTCGACTAGCGGGAGAATGGCCGGGGAGCTGTTTTTT. It yields the protein CASSPRGSTSGRMAGELFF.

The chain has TRBV29-1 and TRBJ2-5; 8 nucleotides align to TRBD1. The length of the CDR3 is 12 residues. Trimming took 7 bases from V and 2 from J; bases not matched to a gene: 3. Germline lookup yields CDR1 SQVTM and CDR2 ANQGSEA. The CDR3 reads CSGTGRQETQYF. The CDR3 nucleotides read TGCAGCGGGACAGGGAGGCAAGAGACCCAGTACTTC.

With regard to this clonotype: One junction end does not reproduce the germline sequence, and a read error may be involved. This chain connects TRBV5-1 to TRBJ2-3; either TRBD1 or TRBD2 may supply D (5 bases each). The germline V gene encodes CDR1 SGHRS and CDR2 YFSETQ. This CDR3 contains 15 residues. CDR3 sequence: CASSLVLGTTGTQYF. CDR3 nucleotides: TGCGCCAGCAGCTTGGTCCTAGGGACCACAGGTACGCAGTATTTT.

This chain joins TRBV2 and TRBJ2-7, with 9 bases aligning to TRBD1. TRBJ2-5 matches the DNA end more closely, so the J call is doubtful. The CDR3 is made up of 15 amino acids. Germline V lookup: CDR1 SNHLY, CDR2 FYNNEI. The CDR3 bases are TGTGCCAGCAGTGAGGACAGGGGTCCAGGGAAGACCCAGTACTTC. Encoded protein: CASSEDRGPGKTQYF.

CDR3 sequence (DNA): TGCGCCAGCAGCGTAGGACAGGTACTCTACGAGCAGTACTTC. This codes for CASSVGQVLYEQYF. This sequence joins TRBV5-1 and TRBJ2-4, with 7 bases aligning to TRBD1. The J call is uncertain, as TRBJ2-7 better fits the DNA end. The CDR3 has 14 residues. From germline, CDR1 is SGHRS and CDR2 YFSETQ.

This clonotype was counted only a few times. The chain links TRBV6-5 to TRBJ2-3; 9 nucleotides line up with TRBD2. CDR1 and CDR2 from the germline V gene are MNHEY and SVGAGI. The junction had 14 bases not matched to a gene; V was cut back by 1 base and J by 6 bases. CDR3 length: 18 amino acids. The CDR3 is CASSYLGRASGIPDTQYF. The CDR3 DNA reads TGTGCCAGCAGTTACTTGGGTCGGGCTAGCGGGATCCCGGATACGCAGTATTTT.

This clonotype appeared a few times. This chain connects TRBV3-1 to TRBJ2-5; D perhaps matches TRBD2 (6 bases). The CDR3 consists of 15 residues. Trimming stripped 0 bases from V and 5 bases from J, with 13 bases between. CDR1 LGHDT and CDR2 YNNKEL come from the germline V gene (reference sequence). CDR3 sequence reads: CASSQEAGGTETQYF. CDR3 sequence (DNA): TGTGCCAGCAGCCAAGAAGCCGGCGGGACGGAGACCCAGTACTTC.

This chain connects TRBV20-1 to TRBJ2-7; D perhaps matches TRBD1 (6 bases). The CDR3 is 14 residues long. V lost 1 base and J lost 3, with 13 bases in between. The germline V gene encodes CDR1 DFQATT and CDR2 SNEGSKA (reference sequence). CDR3 bases: TGCAGTGCTAGAGTAGGGGGTGGTCGCTACGAGCAGTACTTC. Its protein product is CSARVGGGRYEQYF.

This clonotype was detected only once. This chain joins TRBV27 and TRBJ2-1; TRBD2 is a possible D gene (7 bases). The CDR3 has 17 residues. V dropped 5 bases and J dropped 5 bases, with 22 bases sitting between them. Germline assignment: CDR1 MNHEY and CDR2 SMNVEV (reference sequence). In DNA, the CDR3 is TGTGCCAGCAGTGCCACGGAGTGGGAGGGGGTAAACAATGAGCAGTTCTTC. Translating gives CASSATEWEGVNNEQFF.

As for this clonotype: A junction end diverges from the germline sequence, so it may reflect a read error. V gene TRBV6-2 or TRBV6-3 combines with J gene TRBJ2-7; 8 positions agree with TRBD1. Germline V gene data show CDR1 as MNHEY and CDR2 as SVGEGT. This CDR3 contains 13 residues. CDR3 loop: CASSARGPHEQYF. The CDR3 nucleotides read TGTGCTAGCAGTGCCAGGGGGCCCCACGAGCAGTACTTC.

Only a few counts were recorded for this clonotype. The chain has TRBV7-2 and TRBJ2-1; 12 nucleotides line up with TRBD1. The CDR3 is 16 amino acids. The V gene end was trimmed by 3 bases and the J gene end by 5 bases; junction bases not matched to a gene: 5. Germline CDR1 SGHTA, CDR2 FQGNSA. CDR3 in amino acids: CASSFPGQGANNEQFF. The CDR3 DNA sequence: TGTGCCAGCAGCTTCCCGGGACAGGGGGCGAACAATGAGCAGTTCTTC.

V usage is TRBV7-3 and J usage is TRBJ2-5; D unclear. Germline CDR1 and CDR2: SGHTA and FQGTGA. CDR3 size: 16 residues. V was trimmed by 4 bases and J by 2 bases, leaving 17 bases between them. CDR3 in amino acids: CASSSLRDGTQETQYF. In DNA form, the CDR3 reads TGTGCCAGCAGCTCCCTTCGCGACGGAACACAAGAGACCCAGTACTTC.

This chain links TRBV4-3 with TRBJ2-1, with 7 bases that match TRBD2. Germline V CDR1 and CDR2: LGHNA, YSLEER. Unmatched junction bases numbered 8, after V lost 0 bases and J lost 3 bases. This CDR3 contains 17 residues. The CDR3 DNA sequence: TGCGCCAGCAGCCAAGAAGGGTCCCCGGGAGGCTACAATGAGCAGTTCTTC. Its protein is CASSQEGSPGGYNEQFF.

Only a few counts were recorded for this clonotype. The J gene is TRBJ2-5, the V gene TRBV4-2; 7 bases line up with TRBD2. Germline trimming cut 3 bases from V and 5 bases from J; bases unmatched to any gene: 18. Germline V lookup: CDR1 LGHNA, CDR2 YNFKEQ. The CDR3 runs to 18 residues. The CDR3, as DNA: TGTGCCAGCAGCCAGGAAGGACGCGGGAGCCCCTCAGATGAGACCCAGTACTTC. Translation gives CASSQEGRGSPSDETQYF.

The chain couples TRBV7-2 to TRBJ2-3, with 7 nucleotides matching TRBD2. Germline values: CDR1 SGHTA, CDR2 FQGNSA. CDR3 length: 18 amino acids. V gave up 3 bases and J gave up 6 bases; unmatched junction bases: 18. This CDR3 reads CASSFTLGLVLVRDTQYF. The CDR3 DNA sequence: TGTGCCAGCAGCTTTACTCTCGGACTAGTATTGGTCAGGGATACGCAGTATTTT.